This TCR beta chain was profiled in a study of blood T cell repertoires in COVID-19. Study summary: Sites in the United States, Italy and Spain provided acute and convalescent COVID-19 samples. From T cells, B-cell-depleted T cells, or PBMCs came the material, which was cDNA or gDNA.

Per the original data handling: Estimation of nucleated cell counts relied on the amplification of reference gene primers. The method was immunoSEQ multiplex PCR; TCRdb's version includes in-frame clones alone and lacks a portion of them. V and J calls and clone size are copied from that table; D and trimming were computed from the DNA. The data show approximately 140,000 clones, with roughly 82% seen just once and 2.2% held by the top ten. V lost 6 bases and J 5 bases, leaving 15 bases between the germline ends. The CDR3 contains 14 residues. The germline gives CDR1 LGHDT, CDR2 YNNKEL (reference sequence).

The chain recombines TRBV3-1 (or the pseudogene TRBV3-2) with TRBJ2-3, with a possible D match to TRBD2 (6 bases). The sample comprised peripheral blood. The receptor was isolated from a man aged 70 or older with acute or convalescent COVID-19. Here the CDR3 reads CASSERKAGDTQYF. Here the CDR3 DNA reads TGTGCCAGCAGTGAGAGAAAAGCGGGAGATACGCAGTATTTT.